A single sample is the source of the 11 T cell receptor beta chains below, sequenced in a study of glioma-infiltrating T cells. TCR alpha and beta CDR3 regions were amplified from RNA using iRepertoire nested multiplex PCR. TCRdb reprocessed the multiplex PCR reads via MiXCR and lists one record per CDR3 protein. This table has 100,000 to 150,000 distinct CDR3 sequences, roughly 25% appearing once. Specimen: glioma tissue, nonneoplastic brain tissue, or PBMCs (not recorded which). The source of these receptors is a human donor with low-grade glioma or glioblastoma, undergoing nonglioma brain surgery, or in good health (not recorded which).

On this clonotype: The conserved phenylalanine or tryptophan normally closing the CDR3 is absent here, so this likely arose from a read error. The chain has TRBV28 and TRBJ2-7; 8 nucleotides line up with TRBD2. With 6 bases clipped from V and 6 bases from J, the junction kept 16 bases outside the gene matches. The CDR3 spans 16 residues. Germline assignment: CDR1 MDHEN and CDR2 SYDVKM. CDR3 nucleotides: TGTGCCAGCAGACCCTTCTCCCTACTAGCGGCGAGCGAGCAGTACTCC. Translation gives CASRPFSLLAASEQYS.

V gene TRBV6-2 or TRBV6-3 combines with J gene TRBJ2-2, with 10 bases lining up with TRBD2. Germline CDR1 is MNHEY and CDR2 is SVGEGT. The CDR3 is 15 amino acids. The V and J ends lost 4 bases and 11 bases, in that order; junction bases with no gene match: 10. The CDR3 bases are TGTGCCAGCAGTTCGTCCGGGACTAGCGATTTTGAGCTGTTTTTT. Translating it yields CASSSSGTSDFELFF.

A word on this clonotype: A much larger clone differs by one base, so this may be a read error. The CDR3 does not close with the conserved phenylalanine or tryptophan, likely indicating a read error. The CDR3 DNA reads TGCAGTGCCACCCAAAATAGCGGATCCTACGAGCAGTACCTC. Translated: CSATQNSGSYEQYL. V is TRBV20-1 and J is TRBJ2-7, with D possibly matching TRBD2 (6 bases). Trimming stripped 6 bases from V and 1 base from J, with 16 bases between. In germline, CDR1 is DFQATT, CDR2 SNEGSKA (reference sequence). The CDR3 runs to 14 residues.

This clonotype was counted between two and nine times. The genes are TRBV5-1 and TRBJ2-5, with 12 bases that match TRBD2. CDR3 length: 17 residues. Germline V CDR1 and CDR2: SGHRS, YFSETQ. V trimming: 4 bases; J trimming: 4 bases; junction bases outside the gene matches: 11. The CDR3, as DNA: TGCGCCAGCAGCGGGACCGGGACTAGCGGGCAAGTAGAGACCCAGTACTTC. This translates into CASSGTGTSGQVETQYF.

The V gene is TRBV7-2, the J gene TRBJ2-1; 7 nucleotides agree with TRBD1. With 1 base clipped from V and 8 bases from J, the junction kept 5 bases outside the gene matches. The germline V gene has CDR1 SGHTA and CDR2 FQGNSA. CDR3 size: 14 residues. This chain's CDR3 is CASSLGQGKDEQFF. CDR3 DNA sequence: TGTGCCAGCAGCTTAGGACAGGGAAAGGATGAGCAGTTCTTC.

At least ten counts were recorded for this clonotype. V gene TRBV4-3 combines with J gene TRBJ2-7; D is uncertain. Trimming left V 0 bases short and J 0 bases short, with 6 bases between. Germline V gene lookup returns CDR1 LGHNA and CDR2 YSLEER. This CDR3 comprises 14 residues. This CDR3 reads CASSQDGSSYEQYF. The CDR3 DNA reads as TGCGCCAGCAGCCAAGATGGTAGCTCCTACGAGCAGTACTTC.

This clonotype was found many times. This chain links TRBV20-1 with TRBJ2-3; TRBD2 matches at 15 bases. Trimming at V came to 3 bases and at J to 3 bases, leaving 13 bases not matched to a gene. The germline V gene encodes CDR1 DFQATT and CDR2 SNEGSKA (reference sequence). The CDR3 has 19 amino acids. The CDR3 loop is CSARAPLGLAGGRTDTQYF. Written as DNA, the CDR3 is TGCAGTGCTAGGGCCCCTCTTGGACTAGCGGGAGGGCGAACAGATACGCAGTATTTT.

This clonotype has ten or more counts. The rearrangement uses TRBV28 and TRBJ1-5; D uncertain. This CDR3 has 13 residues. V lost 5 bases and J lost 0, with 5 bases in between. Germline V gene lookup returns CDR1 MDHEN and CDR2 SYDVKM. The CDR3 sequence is CASSRNSNQPQHF. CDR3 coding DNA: TGTGCCAGCAGTCGCAATAGCAATCAGCCCCAGCATTTT.

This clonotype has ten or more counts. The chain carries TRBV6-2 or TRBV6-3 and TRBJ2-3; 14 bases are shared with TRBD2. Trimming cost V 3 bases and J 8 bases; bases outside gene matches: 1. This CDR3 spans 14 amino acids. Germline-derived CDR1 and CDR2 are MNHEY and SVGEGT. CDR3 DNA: TGTGCCAGCAGTTATGGGACTAGCGGGGGTACGCAGTATTTT. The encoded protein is CASSYGTSGGTQYF.

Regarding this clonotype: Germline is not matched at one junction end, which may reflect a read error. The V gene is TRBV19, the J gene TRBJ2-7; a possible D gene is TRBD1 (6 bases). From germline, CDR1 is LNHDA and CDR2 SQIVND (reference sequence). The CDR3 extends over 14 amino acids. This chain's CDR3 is CASSMGHGFYGQYF. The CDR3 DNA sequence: TGTGCCAGTAGTATGGGACATGGGTTCTACGGGCAGTACTTC.

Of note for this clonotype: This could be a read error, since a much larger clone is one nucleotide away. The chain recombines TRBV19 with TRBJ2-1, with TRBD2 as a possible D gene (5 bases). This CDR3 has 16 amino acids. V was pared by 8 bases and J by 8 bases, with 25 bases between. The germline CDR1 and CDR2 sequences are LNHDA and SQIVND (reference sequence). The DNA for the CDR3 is TGTGCCAGTGCGATGCCAGGTGGGCCCGAGGGCCATGAGCAGTTCTTC. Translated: CASAMPGGPEGHEQFF.